This entry is about one T cell receptor (beta chain). The antigen is not known. The CDR3 spans 14 residues. The germline V gene has CDR1 SGHNT and CDR2 YYREEE (reference sequence). Deletions cut 4 bases from V and 2 bases from J, with 13 bases between. Measured with immunoSEQ multiplex PCR; TCRdb has only the in-frame clones, and not every one. In the table there are about 1 million clones, approximately 76% of which are singletons. This record comes from a study of shared clonotypes between healthy human individuals. Whole-study results and caveats: A handful of donors shared around 5% of their naive CD4 clonotypes. Larger estimated richness was generally seen in naive subsets than in memory subsets.

Sequencing input: memory CD4+ T cells sorted from blood. Stated subset: CD45RA-negative fraction. The TCR originated in a man between 18 and 29 years old in good health. The J gene is TRBJ2-7, the V gene TRBV5-4; D uncertain. The CDR3 here is CASSPEASAYEQYF. The CDR3 DNA reads TGTGCCAGCAGCCCAGAGGCTAGTGCCTACGAGCAGTACTTC.